Presented here are 20 T cell receptor beta chains from one specimen sequenced in a study of CD8 T cells in ankylosing spondylitis. TCRdb fed the 5' RACE reads into MiXCR, producing one record per CDR3 protein. The table lists 100,000 to 150,000 distinct CDR3 sequences, over 15% of them singletons, with roughly a third in the top ten. Study-level findings and limits: Blood of patients with ankylosing spondylitis appeared to be characterized by a TCR beta motif of fewer than 10 highly homologous variants.

These receptors are not linked to any known antigen. Sequenced material: blood, either unsorted or a sorted T cell fraction (not recorded which). Receptors originate from a male donor with ankylosing spondylitis.

The chain couples TRBV20-1 to TRBJ2-1; D might be TRBD1 (6 bases). V shed 2 bases and J shed 2 bases, with 7 bases lying between them. Germline V gives CDR1 DFQATT, CDR2 SNEGSKA (reference sequence). CDR3 length equals 13 residues. DNA for the CDR3: TGCAGTGCTAGACGGGACACCTACAATGAGCAGTTCTTC. Translated: CSARRDTYNEQFF.

The chain uses TRBV9 and TRBJ2-7; unclear D gene. CDR3 length equals 13 residues. The germline V gene encodes CDR1 SGDLS and CDR2 YYNGEE. The V end lost 4 bases, the J end lost 3 bases, and 11 bases lay between the germline ends. CDR3 region: CASSNRQDYEQYF. In nucleotides, the CDR3 is TGTGCCAGCAGCAACCGACAAGACTACGAGCAGTACTTC.

This clonotype was seen a few times. The chain employs TRBV4-3 and TRBJ1-2, with D hard to call. V was trimmed by 1 base and J by 4 bases, leaving 10 bases between them. There are 14 residues in the CDR3. From germline, CDR1 is LGHNA and CDR2 YSLEER. CDR3 in amino acids: CASSQGKQSYGYTF. CDR3 nucleotide sequence: TGCGCCAGCAGCCAAGGCAAGCAGTCCTATGGCTACACCTTC.

The genes are TRBV9 and TRBJ1-6, with TRBD1 identical over 9 bases. Germline V gene data show CDR1 as SGDLS and CDR2 as YYNGEE. This CDR3 has 15 residues. J lost 9 bases, V lost 0 bases, and 4 bases had no gene match. CDR3 loop: CASSVGGQGSSPLHF. DNA for the CDR3: TGTGCCAGCAGCGTAGGTGGACAGGGGAGTTCACCCCTCCACTTT.

This clonotype was recorded once. The chain links TRBV2 to TRBJ2-7; D could derive from TRBD1 or TRBD2 (5 bases each). The ends were cut back, 4 bases at V and 13 bases at J, with 11 bases in the middle. The CDR3 extends over 10 amino acids. Germline lookup yields CDR1 SNHLY and CDR2 FYNNEI. The DNA of the CDR3 is TGTGCCAGCAGTGTCGGGACGGCATACTTC. Its protein product is CASSVGTAYF.

This clonotype showed up just a few times. The chain recombines TRBV12-3 or TRBV12-4 with TRBJ1-4; 7 nucleotides align to TRBD1. V was clipped by 6 bases and J by 3 bases; unmatched bases: 7. The CDR3 is 15 residues long. CDR3 residues: CASRNKGTANEKLFF. Here the CDR3 DNA reads TGTGCCAGCAGGAATAAGGGGACAGCTAATGAAAAACTGTTTTTT.

This rearrangement joins TRBV29-1 to TRBJ2-1; 7 bases match TRBD2. This CDR3 contains 12 residues. The trim removed 1 base at V and 12 bases at J, leaving 6 bases unmatched. CDR1 SQVTM and CDR2 ANQGSEA come from the germline V gene. The DNA for the CDR3 is TGCAGCGTTGAAGGGGCCGTAGCGGGGCAGTTCTTC. It is translated as CSVEGAVAGQFF.

V and J are TRBV20-1 and TRBJ1-5; D gene uncertain. V dropped 6 bases and J dropped 5 bases, with 11 bases sitting between them. The CDR3 covers 12 residues. In germline, CDR1 is DFQATT, CDR2 SNEGSKA (reference sequence). The DNA for the CDR3 is TGCAGTGCGTGGGTACGCGATCAGCCCCAGCATTTT. It specifies CSAWVRDQPQHF.

The chain couples TRBV28 to TRBJ2-1; 14 bases fit TRBD2. CDR3 length: 18 amino acids. Trimming at V came to 1 base and at J to 12 bases, leaving 14 bases not matched to a gene. Germline CDR1 MDHEN, CDR2 SYDVKM. The CDR3 nucleotides read TGTGCCAGCAGTTTATTGGCGGTGGGGACTAGCGGGAGATCTGGGCAGTTCTTC. Translating it yields CASSLLAVGTSGRSGQFF.

This clonotype was seen more than once but under ten times. This chain connects TRBV6-1 to TRBJ2-7; D gene ambiguous. This CDR3 contains 15 residues. V lost 10 bases to trimming and J lost 0 bases, with 19 bases between them. CDR1 and CDR2 from the germline V gene are MNHNS and SASEGT. As DNA, the CDR3 is TGTGCCACAAGTGACCCGACGACAAACTCCTACGAGCAGTACTTC. Amino acids: CATSDPTTNSYEQYF.

The J gene is TRBJ1-5, the V gene TRBV27; perhaps TRBD1 as D (5 bases). V dropped 2 bases and J dropped 5 bases, with 10 bases sitting between them. Germline CDR1 reads MNHEY; CDR2 reads SMNVEV (reference sequence). The CDR3 totals 14 residues. CDR3 DNA: TGTGCCAGCAGTTTACGGGGGGTGTATCAGCCCCAGCATTTT. It translates to CASSLRGVYQPQHF.

This rearrangement joins TRBV28 to TRBJ1-1; D call uncertain. This CDR3 has 15 residues. Deletions cut 6 bases from V and 0 bases from J, with 14 bases between. Germline V CDR1 and CDR2: MDHEN, SYDVKM. DNA for the CDR3: TGTGCCAGCAGCACAAAATACGGCATGAACACTGAAGCTTTCTTT. Its translation: CASSTKYGMNTEAFF.

Only a few counts were recorded for this clonotype. This chain links TRBV5-5 with TRBJ2-7; D remains unclear. V was shortened by 4 bases and J by 1 base, with 6 bases between the two germline ends. The germline V gene encodes CDR1 SGHKS and CDR2 YYEKEE (reference sequence). CDR3 length equals 12 residues. CDR3 amino acids: CASSADSYEQYF. CDR3 nucleotides: TGTGCCAGCAGCGCGGATTCCTACGAGCAGTACTTC.

Only a few counts were recorded for this clonotype. V is TRBV20-1 and J is TRBJ2-1; the D gene is possibly TRBD1 (5 bases). Trimming stripped 0 bases from V and 4 bases from J, with 13 bases between. CDR1 and CDR2 (germline): DFQATT, SNEGSKA (reference sequence). The CDR3 is 15 residues long. CDR3 residues: CSARDVGASYNEQFF. The CDR3 coding sequence is TGCAGTGCTAGAGATGTAGGGGCCTCATACAATGAGCAGTTCTTC.

The chain carries TRBV12-3 or TRBV12-4 and TRBJ2-7; 8 nucleotides line up with TRBD1. V shed 4 bases and J 6 bases; nucleotides not matched to a gene: 2. The CDR3 contains 12 residues. The CDR3 is CASSWTGFEQYF. CDR3 nucleotides: TGTGCCAGCAGTTGGACAGGGTTCGAGCAGTACTTC.

This clonotype came up once. The CDR3 nucleotides read TGTGCTAGTGGTATACAGGGTTCAGGAAACACCATATATTTT. Its translation is CASGIQGSGNTIYF. The V and J genes are TRBV12-5 and TRBJ1-3, with a weak D call TRBD1 (6 bases). V lost 5 bases and J 4 bases, leaving 12 bases between the germline ends. This CDR3 is built from 14 residues. In germline, CDR1 is LGHNT, CDR2 FRNRAP.

This clonotype was seen a handful of times. This chain links TRBV9 with TRBJ2-5, with D perhaps TRBD2 (5 bases). Deletions cut 4 bases from V and 3 bases from J, with 10 bases between. The CDR3 totals 13 residues. Germline CDR1 reads SGDLS; CDR2 reads YYNGEE. CDR3 residues: CASSQDWEETQYF. The CDR3 bases are TGTGCCAGCAGCCAGGACTGGGAAGAGACCCAGTACTTC.

The chain employs TRBV27 and TRBJ2-1, with TRBD2 identical over 11 bases. The CDR3 consists of 15 residues. Trimming at V came to 7 bases and at J to 5 bases, leaving 7 bases not matched to a gene. Per the germline V gene, CDR1 is MNHEY and CDR2 is SMNVEV (reference sequence). The CDR3 sequence is CASTVGTSGNNEQFF. The CDR3 DNA reads as TGTGCCAGCACCGTTGGGACTAGCGGAAACAATGAGCAGTTCTTC.

This clonotype was counted a few times. The chain joins TRBV20-1 to TRBJ1-5, with D uncertain. This CDR3 spans 15 amino acids. V lost 0 bases and J lost 2, with 11 bases in between. Germline V gene sequence: CDR1 DFQATT, CDR2 SNEGSKA (reference sequence). The CDR3, as DNA: TGCAGTGCTAGAGAGGAAGATTGGGGCAATCAGCCCCAGCATTTT. This translates into CSAREEDWGNQPQHF.

This clonotype has ten or more counts. This chain connects TRBV27 to TRBJ2-5; no definite D call. This CDR3 region has 13 residues. Germline V gene sequence: CDR1 MNHEY, CDR2 SMNVEV (reference sequence). Between the trimmed V and J ends, which lost 2 bases and 5 bases, there was a span of 9 bases. CDR3 DNA sequence: TGTGCCAGCAGTTTAGGTCCCTATGAGACCCAGTACTTC. As protein: CASSLGPYETQYF.